The 29 T cell receptor beta chains reported below all come from one sample, sequenced in a study of siplizumab effects on memory and regulatory T cells. Here immunoSEQ multiplex PCR was the method, and the copy in TCRdb shows in-frame clones only, minus some. The sample has more than 95,000 clones, about 93% seen once. Sample: Tregs sorted from blood. The receptors were gathered from a human donor in good health.

The rearrangement joins TRBV7-9 to TRBJ2-1, with 13 bases lining up with TRBD2. Germline assignment: CDR1 SEHNR and CDR2 FQNEAQ (reference sequence). J lost 7 bases, V lost 8 bases, and 8 bases had no gene match. This CDR3 spans 15 amino acids. This CDR3 reads CASAGLAGVGNEQFF. The CDR3 DNA sequence: TGTGCCAGCGCAGGACTAGCGGGAGTAGGGAATGAGCAGTTCTTC.

The chain links TRBV5-5 to TRBJ1-3, with D possibly matching TRBD1 (5 bases). The germline V gene encodes CDR1 SGHKS and CDR2 YYEKEE (reference sequence). V was cut by 2 bases and J by 2 bases, with 14 bases left in between. The CDR3 spans 16 residues. The CDR3 nucleotides read TGTGCCAGCAGCTTTTTTACCGGGGCGGCTGGAAACACCATATATTTT. As protein: CASSFFTGAAGNTIYF. The whole variable domain, filled in from reference TRBV5-5 and TRBJ1-3, reads DAGVTQSPTHLIKTRGQQVTLRCSPISGHKSVSWYQQVLGQGPQFIFQYYEKEERGRGNFPDRFSARQFPNYSSELNVNALLLGDSALYLCASSFFTGAAGNTIYFGEGSWLTVV.

The chain couples TRBV6-1 to TRBJ2-7; 8 nucleotides line up with TRBD1. V gave up 8 bases and J gave up 0 bases; unmatched junction bases: 3. The germline V gene has CDR1 MNHNS and CDR2 SASEGT. The CDR3 runs to 13 residues. CDR3 DNA sequence: TGTGCCAGCGGGGGACAGGACTCCTACGAGCAGTACTTC. It is translated as CASGGQDSYEQYF.

The CDR3, as DNA: TGTGCCAGCAGCTTAGTGGGGGGTACGGACTATGGCTACACCTTC. It translates to CASSLVGGTDYGYTF. The rearrangement uses TRBV7-9 and TRBJ1-2; a weak D match, TRBD1 (5 bases). Germline values: CDR1 SEHNR, CDR2 FQNEAQ (reference sequence). The germline V and J ends were trimmed by 1 base and 3 bases, with 12 bases remaining between them. The CDR3 totals 15 residues.

This sequence joins TRBV9 and TRBJ1-2, with D perhaps TRBD1 (5 bases). The ends were cut back, 0 bases at V and 3 bases at J, with 9 bases in the middle. The V gene's germline CDR1 is SGDLS and CDR2 YYNGEE. The CDR3 extends over 14 amino acids. CDR3 protein: CASSVGGRDYGYTF. For the CDR3, the DNA is TGTGCCAGCAGCGTAGGAGGCAGGGACTATGGCTACACCTTC.

This chain links TRBV9 with TRBJ1-1; 10 positions agree with TRBD1. The CDR3 length is 16 residues. Germline V gene sequence: CDR1 SGDLS, CDR2 YYNGEE. V lost 3 bases to trimming and J lost 3 bases; unmatched junction nucleotides: 8. In nucleotides, the CDR3 is TGTGCCAGCAGCGCATCAGGGACAGGGGTGCACACTGAAGCTTTCTTT. It yields the protein CASSASGTGVHTEAFF.

This chain uses TRBV27 with TRBJ1-6, with 7 bases identical to TRBD1. With V trimmed by 6 bases and J by 8 bases, 7 bases remained unmatched. The CDR3 consists of 14 residues. Germline CDR1 is MNHEY and CDR2 is SMNVEV (reference sequence). For the CDR3, the DNA is TGTGCCAGCAGACCGACAGGGTTTCATTCACCCCTCCACTTT. Protein product: CASRPTGFHSPLHF.

The rearrangement links TRBV2 to TRBJ1-2; 7 positions agree with TRBD1. This CDR3 comprises 13 residues. The J segment lost 7 bases and the V segment lost 6 bases, leaving 8 bases of the junction unmatched. Germline CDR1 SNHLY, CDR2 FYNNEI. CDR3 bases: TGTGCCAGCAGCGACGGACAGGTTACTGGCTACACCTTC. This encodes CASSDGQVTGYTF.

CDR3 sequence (DNA): TGCGCCAGCAGCTTGGACGCGACGGGGGACTCTGGAAACACCATATATTTT. Translated: CASSLDATGDSGNTIYF. The genes are TRBV5-1 and TRBJ1-3; tentative D call: TRBD1 (5 bases). The CDR3 length is 17 residues. V was pared by 0 bases and J by 0 bases, with 13 bases between. The germline CDR1 and CDR2 sequences are SGHRS and YFSETQ.

The chain uses TRBV18 and TRBJ2-1; perhaps TRBD2 as D (6 bases). The CDR3 consists of 17 residues. The V gene lost 3 bases and the J gene lost 6 bases, with 21 bases spanning the gap. CDR1 is KGHSH, CDR2 LQKENI, per germline. CDR3 in DNA: TGTGCCAGCTCACCCCCAAAGCGGGTGAGTTGGGTCAATGAGCAGTTCTTC. It is translated as CASSPPKRVSWVNEQFF.

J is TRBJ2-3 and V is TRBV7-2; 9 bases are a match to TRBD1. Germline CDR1 is SGHTA and CDR2 is FQGNSA. Trimming removed 6 bases from V and 1 base from J; junction bases left unmatched: 8. The length of the CDR3 is 16 residues. CDR3 in amino acids: CASSFGRTGGTDTQYF. The CDR3 coding sequence is TGTGCCAGCAGTTTCGGAAGGACAGGGGGCACAGATACGCAGTATTTT.

This chain uses TRBV29-1 with TRBJ1-2; 9 bases align to TRBD1. The germline V gene encodes CDR1 SQVTM and CDR2 ANQGSEA. The CDR3 length is 13 residues. V lost 5 bases, J lost 6 bases, and 7 bases stayed unmatched. In nucleotides, the CDR3 is TGCAGCGTTCCCTCAGGACAGGGGAATGGCTACACCTTC. It yields the protein CSVPSGQGNGYTF. The full variable domain, rest sourced from reference TRBV29-1 and TRBJ1-2, is SAVISQKPSRDICQRGTSLTIQCQVDSQVTMMFWYRQQPGQSLTLIATANQGSEATYESGFVIDKFPISRPNLTFSTLTVSNMSPEDSSIYLCSVPSGQGNGYTFGSGTRLTVV.

The rearrangement links TRBV6-1 to TRBJ2-7, with D unresolved. The CDR3 has 11 residues. Germline V CDR1 and CDR2: MNHNS, SASEGT. V lost 3 bases and J 4 bases, leaving 4 bases between the germline ends. CDR3 amino acids: CASSDGYEQYF. The DNA of the CDR3 is TGTGCCAGCAGTGATGGTTACGAGCAGTACTTC.

This chain connects TRBV27 to TRBJ1-2; 10 bases fit TRBD1. This CDR3 has 14 amino acids. The germline CDR1 and CDR2 sequences are MNHEY and SMNVEV (reference sequence). V shed 5 bases and J 8 bases; nucleotides not matched to a gene: 8. CDR3 bases: TGTGCCAGCAGTCTTACCGGGACAGGGGCCGGCTACACCTTC. Residues: CASSLTGTGAGYTF.

V usage is TRBV5-1 and J usage is TRBJ2-5, with D uncertain. Germline CDR1 and CDR2: SGHRS and YFSETQ. The CDR3 extends over 14 amino acids. V was trimmed by 0 bases and J by 0 bases, leaving 6 bases between them. The CDR3 loop reads CASSLAGYQETQYF. The CDR3 DNA reads as TGCGCCAGCAGCTTGGCCGGGTACCAAGAGACCCAGTACTTC.

The rearrangement joins TRBV18 to TRBJ1-1; no clear D gene. V lost 2 bases and J lost 9, with 19 bases in between. Per germline, CDR1 KGHSH and CDR2 LQKENI. The CDR3 length is 15 residues. The CDR3 DNA follows: TGTGCCAGCTCACCAATTATCTGGGAGACGTCCAAAGCTTTCTTT. It codes for CASSPIIWETSKAFF.

A single count supports this clone. This sequence joins TRBV11-2 and TRBJ1-2; possibly TRBD1 for D (5 bases). The germline CDR1 and CDR2 sequences are SGHAT and FQNNGV. This CDR3 has 12 residues. Deletions cut 5 bases from V and 8 bases from J, with 12 bases between. CDR3 residues: CASSITGGGYTF. The CDR3 DNA is TGTGCCAGCAGCATTACCGGGGGGGGCTACACCTTC.

This rearrangement joins TRBV2 to TRBJ2-7, with D maybe TRBD2 (6 bases). The germline CDR1 and CDR2 sequences are SNHLY and FYNNEI. V lost 4 bases, J lost 5 bases, and 9 bases lay in between. The CDR3 is 12 amino acids. This CDR3 is CASSGRRDEQYF. In DNA form, the CDR3 reads TGTGCCAGCAGTGGAAGGAGGGACGAGCAGTACTTC.

This chain links TRBV19 with TRBJ1-5; TRBD1 aligns across 7 bases. This CDR3 has 15 residues. The ends lost 5 bases at V and 5 bases at J; junction bases unmatched: 9. Germline assignment: CDR1 LNHDA and CDR2 SQIVND (reference sequence). The CDR3 region is CASSFLTGTYQPQHF. For the CDR3, the DNA is TGTGCCAGTAGTTTCTTGACAGGGACCTATCAGCCCCAGCATTTT.

This chain links TRBV5-1 with TRBJ2-7; TRBD1 matches 9 bases. The CDR3 runs to 13 residues. Unmatched junction bases numbered 1, after V lost 4 bases and J lost 2 bases. Per the germline V gene, CDR1 is SGHRS and CDR2 is YFSETQ. The CDR3 loop is CASSDRGAYEQYF. The DNA for the CDR3 is TGCGCCAGCAGCGACAGGGGGGCCTACGAGCAGTACTTC.

This clone was recorded a few times. The V and J genes are TRBV7-3 and TRBJ2-1, with 7 positions matching TRBD2. V was pared by 1 base and J by 3 bases, with 0 bases of the junction left unmatched. The CDR3 runs to 14 residues. The germline V gene has CDR1 SGHTA and CDR2 FQGTGA. CDR3 sequence reads: CASSLSGSYNEQFF. The CDR3 bases are TGTGCCAGCAGCTTAAGCGGGAGCTACAATGAGCAGTTCTTC.

The chain uses TRBV6-5 and TRBJ1-1; D gene ambiguous. The CDR3 is 13 amino acids. Trimming cost V 2 bases and J 10 bases, with 14 bases left between them. Germline CDR1 MNHEY, CDR2 SVGAGI. CDR3 in DNA: TGTGCCAGCAGTTACAACCCGGCCCGGGGAGCTTTCTTT. Translating it yields CASSYNPARGAFF.

The CDR3 is CASSLPGTKDNEQFF. The DNA of the CDR3 is TGTGCCAGCAGCCTACCCGGGACTAAAGACAATGAGCAGTTCTTC. The chain joins TRBV5-8 to TRBJ2-1, with 7 bases matching TRBD2. The junction had 9 bases not matched to a gene; V was cut back by 4 bases and J by 5 bases. CDR3 length: 15 amino acids. Germline V gene data show CDR1 as SGHTS and CDR2 as YDEGEE.

This chain links TRBV6-1 with TRBJ2-5; TRBD2 matches 7 bases. The V segment lost 8 bases and the J segment 2 bases; nucleotides outside the gene matches: 5. This CDR3 comprises 13 residues. Looked up from germline, CDR1 is MNHNS and CDR2 is SASEGT. The CDR3 region is CASGGGWQETQYF. The DNA for the CDR3 is TGTGCCAGCGGGGGGGGGTGGCAAGAGACCCAGTACTTC.

This clone was detected only once. The rearrangement uses TRBV7-2 and TRBJ1-1, with TRBD1 identical over 8 bases. V shed 6 bases and J 5 bases; nucleotides not matched to a gene: 8. Germline lookup yields CDR1 SGHTA and CDR2 FQGNSA. The CDR3 is 14 residues long. The CDR3 reads CASSPGGTGTEAFF. The CDR3 bases are TGTGCCAGCAGTCCAGGGGGCACGGGGACTGAAGCTTTCTTT.

The chain carries TRBV2 and TRBJ2-2; perhaps TRBD2 as D (5 bases). In germline, CDR1 is SNHLY, CDR2 FYNNEI. The V end lost 2 bases, the J end lost 6 bases, and 13 bases lay between the germline ends. The CDR3 consists of 15 residues. In DNA form, the CDR3 reads TGTGCCAGCAGTGAAAGTTACAGCGGATCCGGGGAGCTGTTTTTT. Residues: CASSESYSGSGELFF.

In this sample, this clone turned up once. The rearrangement joins TRBV6-1 to TRBJ1-1; TRBD1 matches at 7 bases. The CDR3 loop spans 13 amino acids. Losses at the gene ends were 7 bases for V and 4 bases for J; bases not matched to a gene: 6. Looked up from germline, CDR1 is MNHNS and CDR2 is SASEGT. The CDR3 nucleotides read TGTGCCAGCACGACAGGGCTTGCCACTGAAGCTTTCTTT. This translates into CASTTGLATEAFF.

This clone appeared a few times. CDR3 nucleotide sequence: TGTGCCAGTAGTACGCCAAGAGGACTAGCGGGAGCAGGTGGGGAGCTGTTTTTT. Its translation is CASSTPRGLAGAGGELFF. This rearrangement joins TRBV19 to TRBJ2-2; 13 nucleotides match TRBD2. Looked up from germline, CDR1 is LNHDA and CDR2 is SQIVND (reference sequence). With 4 bases clipped from V and 8 bases from J, the junction kept 13 bases outside the gene matches. The CDR3 length is 18 residues.

The chain is built from TRBV5-1 and TRBJ2-3; D perhaps matches TRBD1 (6 bases). Per germline, CDR1 SGHRS and CDR2 YFSETQ. CDR3 length: 15 amino acids. The V end lost 4 bases, the J end lost 5 bases, and 17 bases lay between the germline ends. The CDR3 DNA reads as TGCGCCAGCAGCCCAGGTGGGGGCGCAGTAGATACGCAGTATTTT. As protein: CASSPGGGAVDTQYF.